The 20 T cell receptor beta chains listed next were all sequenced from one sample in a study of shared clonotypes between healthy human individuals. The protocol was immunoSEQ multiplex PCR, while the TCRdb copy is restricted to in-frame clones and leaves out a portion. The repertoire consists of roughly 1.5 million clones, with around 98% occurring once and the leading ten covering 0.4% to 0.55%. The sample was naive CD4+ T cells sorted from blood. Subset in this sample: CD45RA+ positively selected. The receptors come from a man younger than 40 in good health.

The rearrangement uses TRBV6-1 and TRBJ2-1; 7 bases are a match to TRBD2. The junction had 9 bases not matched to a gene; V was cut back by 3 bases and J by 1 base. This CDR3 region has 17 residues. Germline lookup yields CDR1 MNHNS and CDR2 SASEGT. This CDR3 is CASSERLASNSYNEQFF. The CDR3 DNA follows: TGTGCCAGCAGTGAGAGACTAGCCTCGAATTCCTACAATGAGCAGTTCTTC.

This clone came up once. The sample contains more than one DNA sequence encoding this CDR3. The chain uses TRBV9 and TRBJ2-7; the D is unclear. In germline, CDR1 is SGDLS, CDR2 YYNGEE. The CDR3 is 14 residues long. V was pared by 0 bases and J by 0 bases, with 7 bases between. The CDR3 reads CASSVAVSSYEQYF. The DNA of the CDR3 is TGTGCCAGCAGCGTAGCGGTCAGCTCCTACGAGCAGTACTTC.

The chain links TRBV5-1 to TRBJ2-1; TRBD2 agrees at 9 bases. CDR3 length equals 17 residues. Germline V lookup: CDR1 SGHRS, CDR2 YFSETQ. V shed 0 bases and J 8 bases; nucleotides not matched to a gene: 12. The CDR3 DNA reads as TGCGCCAGCAGCTTGGTTTGGGCTAGCGGGATAAATTATGAGCAGTTCTTC. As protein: CASSLVWASGINYEQFF. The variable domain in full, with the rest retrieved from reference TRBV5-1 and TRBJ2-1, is KAGVTQTPRYLIKTRGQQVTLSCSPISGHRSVSWYQQTPGQGLQFLFEYFSETQRNKGNFPGRFSGRQFSNSRSEMNVSTLELGDSALYLCASSLVWASGINYEQFFGPGTRLTVL.

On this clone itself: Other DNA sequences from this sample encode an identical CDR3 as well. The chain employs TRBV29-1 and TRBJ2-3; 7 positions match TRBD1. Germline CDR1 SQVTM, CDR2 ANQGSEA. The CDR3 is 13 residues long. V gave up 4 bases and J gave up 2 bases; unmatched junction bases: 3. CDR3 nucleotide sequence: TGCAGCGTTGCCGGGACAGCCACAGATACGCAGTATTTT. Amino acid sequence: CSVAGTATDTQYF.

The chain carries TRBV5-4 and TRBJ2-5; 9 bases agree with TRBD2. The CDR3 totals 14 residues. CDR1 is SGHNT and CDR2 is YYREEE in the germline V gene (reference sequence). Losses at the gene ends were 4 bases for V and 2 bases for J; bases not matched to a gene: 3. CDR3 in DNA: TGTGCCAGCAGCCACGCGGGGGGGCAAGAGACCCAGTACTTC. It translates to CASSHAGGQETQYF.

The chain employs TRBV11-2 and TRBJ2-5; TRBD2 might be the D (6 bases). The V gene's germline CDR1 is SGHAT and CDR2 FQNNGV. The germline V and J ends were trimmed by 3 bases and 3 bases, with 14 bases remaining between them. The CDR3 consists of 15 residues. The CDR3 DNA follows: TGTGCCAGCAGCTTGGAGGGTACGAATAAAGAGACCCAGTACTTC. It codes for CASSLEGTNKETQYF.

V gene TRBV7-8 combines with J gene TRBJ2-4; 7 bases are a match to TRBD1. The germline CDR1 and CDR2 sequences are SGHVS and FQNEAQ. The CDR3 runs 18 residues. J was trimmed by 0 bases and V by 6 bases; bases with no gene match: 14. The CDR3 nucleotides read TGTGCCAGCAGTCTCCTCGACAGGGACCTACTAGCCAAAAACATTCAGTACTTC. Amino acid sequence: CASSLLDRDLLAKNIQYF.

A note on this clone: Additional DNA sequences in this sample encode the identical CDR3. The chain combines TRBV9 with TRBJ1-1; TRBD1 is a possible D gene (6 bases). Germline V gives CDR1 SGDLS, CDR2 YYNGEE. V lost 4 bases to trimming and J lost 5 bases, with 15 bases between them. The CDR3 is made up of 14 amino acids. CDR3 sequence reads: CASSPRGGLTEAFF. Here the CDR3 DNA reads TGTGCCAGCAGCCCGCGGGGGGGGCTGACTGAAGCTTTCTTT. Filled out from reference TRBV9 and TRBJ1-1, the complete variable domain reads DSGVTQTPKHLITATGQRVTLRCSPRSGDLSVYWYQQSLDQGLQFLIQYYNGEERAKGNILERFSAQQFPDLHSELNLSSLELGDSALYFCASSPRGGLTEAFFGQGTRLTVV.

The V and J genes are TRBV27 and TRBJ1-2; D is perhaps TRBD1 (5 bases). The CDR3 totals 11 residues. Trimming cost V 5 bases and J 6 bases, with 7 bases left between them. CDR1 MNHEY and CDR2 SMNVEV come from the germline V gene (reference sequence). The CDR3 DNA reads TGTGCCAGCAGTCCAGGGCATGGCTACACCTTC. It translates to CASSPGHGYTF.

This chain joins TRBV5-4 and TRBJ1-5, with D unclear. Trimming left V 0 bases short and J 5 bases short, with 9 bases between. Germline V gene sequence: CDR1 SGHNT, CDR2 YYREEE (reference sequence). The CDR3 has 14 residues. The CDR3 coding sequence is TGTGCCAGCAGCTTGGACCCAGACCATCAGCCCCAGCATTTT. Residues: CASSLDPDHQPQHF.

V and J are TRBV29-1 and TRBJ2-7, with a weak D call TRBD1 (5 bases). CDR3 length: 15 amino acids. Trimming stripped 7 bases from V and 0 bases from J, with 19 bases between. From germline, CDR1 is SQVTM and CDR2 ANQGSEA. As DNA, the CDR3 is TGCAGCGCTGACGCCGACAGTGAAAGCTCCTACGAGCAGTACTTC. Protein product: CSADADSESSYEQYF.

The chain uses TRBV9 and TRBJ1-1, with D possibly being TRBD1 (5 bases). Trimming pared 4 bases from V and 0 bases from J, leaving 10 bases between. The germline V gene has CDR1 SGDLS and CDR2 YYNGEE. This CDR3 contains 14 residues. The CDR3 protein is CASSPRQMNTEAFF. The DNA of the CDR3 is TGTGCCAGCAGCCCCCGACAGATGAACACTGAAGCTTTCTTT. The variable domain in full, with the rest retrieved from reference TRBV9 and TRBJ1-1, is DSGVTQTPKHLITATGQRVTLRCSPRSGDLSVYWYQQSLDQGLQFLIQYYNGEERAKGNILERFSAQQFPDLHSELNLSSLELGDSALYFCASSPRQMNTEAFFGQGTRLTVV.

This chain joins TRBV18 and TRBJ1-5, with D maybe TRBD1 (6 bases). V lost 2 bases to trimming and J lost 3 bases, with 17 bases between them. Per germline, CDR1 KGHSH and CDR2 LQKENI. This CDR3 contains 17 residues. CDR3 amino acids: CASSPFYHRDNNQPQHF. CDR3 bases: TGTGCCAGCTCACCATTTTATCACAGGGACAACAATCAGCCCCAGCATTTT.

CDR3 bases: TGCGCCAGCAGTTGGAGCTACGAGCAGTACTTC. Residues: CASSWSYEQYF. The chain combines TRBV23-1 with TRBJ2-7; D unclear. TRBV23-1 is labeled an ORF, and its function is uncertain. Trimming pared 5 bases from V and 3 bases from J, leaving 5 bases between. The CDR3 runs to 11 residues.

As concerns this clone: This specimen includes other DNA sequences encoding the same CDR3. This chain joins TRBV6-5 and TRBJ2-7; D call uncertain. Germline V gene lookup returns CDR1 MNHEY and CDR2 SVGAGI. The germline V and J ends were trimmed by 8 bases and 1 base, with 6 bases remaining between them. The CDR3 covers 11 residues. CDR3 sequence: CASRSSYEQYF. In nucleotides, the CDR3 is TGTGCCAGCCGGAGTTCCTACGAGCAGTACTTC.

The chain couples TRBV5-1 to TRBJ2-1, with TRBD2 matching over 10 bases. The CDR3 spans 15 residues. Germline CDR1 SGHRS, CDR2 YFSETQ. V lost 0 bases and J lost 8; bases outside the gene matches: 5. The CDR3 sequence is CASSLGLAGRDEQFF. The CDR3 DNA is TGCGCCAGCAGCTTGGGACTAGCGGGCCGCGATGAGCAGTTCTTC. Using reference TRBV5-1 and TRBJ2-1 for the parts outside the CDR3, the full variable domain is KAGVTQTPRYLIKTRGQQVTLSCSPISGHRSVSWYQQTPGQGLQFLFEYFSETQRNKGNFPGRFSGRQFSNSRSEMNVSTLELGDSALYLCASSLGLAGRDEQFFGPGTRLTVL.

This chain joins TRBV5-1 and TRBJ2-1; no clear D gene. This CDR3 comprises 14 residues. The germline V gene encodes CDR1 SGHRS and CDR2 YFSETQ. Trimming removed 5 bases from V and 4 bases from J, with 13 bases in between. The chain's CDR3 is CASRVLGSYNEQFF. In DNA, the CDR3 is TGCGCCAGCAGGGTCCTTGGCAGTTACAATGAGCAGTTCTTC.

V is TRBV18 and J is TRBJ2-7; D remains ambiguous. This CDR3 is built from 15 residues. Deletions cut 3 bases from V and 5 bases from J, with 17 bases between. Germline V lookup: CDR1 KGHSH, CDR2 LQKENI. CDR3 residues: CASSPELITRHEQYF. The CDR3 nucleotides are TGTGCCAGCTCACCGGAATTGATCACCCGCCACGAGCAGTACTTC.

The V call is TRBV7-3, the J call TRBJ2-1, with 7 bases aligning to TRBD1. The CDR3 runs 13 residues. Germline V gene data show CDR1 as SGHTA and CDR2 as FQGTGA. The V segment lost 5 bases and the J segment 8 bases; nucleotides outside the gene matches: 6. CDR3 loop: CASSRGQSDEQFF. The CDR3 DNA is TGTGCCAGCAGCAGGGGACAGAGCGATGAGCAGTTCTTC.

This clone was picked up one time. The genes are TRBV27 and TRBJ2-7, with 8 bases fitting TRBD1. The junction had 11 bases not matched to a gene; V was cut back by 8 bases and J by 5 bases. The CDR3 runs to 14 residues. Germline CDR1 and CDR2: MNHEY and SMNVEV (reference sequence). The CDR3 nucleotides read TGTGCCAGCGTCGGACAGGGCGGAGTAAACGAGCAGTACTTC. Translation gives CASVGQGGVNEQYF.